The 25 T cell receptor beta chains below come from one sample, sequenced in a study of T cell responses to AZD1222 COVID-19 vaccine. The method was immunoSEQ multiplex PCR; TCRdb's version includes in-frame clones alone and lacks a portion of them. The repertoire includes under 200,000 clones, over 70% of them detected once, and 2.5% to 3% sits in the top ten. Here the sequenced sample was peripheral blood, taken on day 0 of MenACWY control vaccination. These receptors were taken from an adult in good health.

The V call is TRBV5-1, the J call TRBJ1-3, with 9 nucleotides matching TRBD1. Trimming took 4 bases from V and 4 from J; bases not matched to a gene: 3. Germline values: CDR1 SGHRS, CDR2 YFSETQ. The CDR3 loop spans 14 amino acids. The DNA of the CDR3 is TGCGCCAGCAGCGCGGACAGGGGAGGAAACACCATATATTTT. Translating gives CASSADRGGNTIYF. The complete variable domain, with remaining parts taken from reference TRBV5-1 and TRBJ1-3, reads KAGVTQTPRYLIKTRGQQVTLSCSPISGHRSVSWYQQTPGQGLQFLFEYFSETQRNKGNFPGRFSGRQFSNSRSEMNVSTLELGDSALYLCASSADRGGNTIYFGEGSWLTVV.

The chain is built from TRBV4-1 and TRBJ1-6; TRBD1 is a possible D gene (6 bases). The CDR3 sequence is 16 residues long. The germline CDR1 and CDR2 sequences are MGHRA and YSYEKL. V was clipped by 4 bases and J by 7 bases, with 17 bases between them. Here the CDR3 reads CASSLDDQGQNSPLHF. In DNA form, the CDR3 reads TGCGCCAGCAGCCTTGATGACCAGGGGCAGAATTCACCCCTCCACTTT.

This chain connects TRBV3-1 (or the pseudogene TRBV3-2) to TRBJ1-2, with D hard to call. Trimming pared 0 bases from V and 0 bases from J, leaving 5 bases between. CDR3 size: 14 residues. Germline CDR1 LGHDT, CDR2 YNNKEL (reference sequence). CDR3 bases: TGTGCCAGCAGCCAAGATGTGGCTAACTATGGCTACACCTTC. Its protein is CASSQDVANYGYTF.

This clone was detected once. The genes are TRBV6-5 and TRBJ1-1; D is unresolved. The length of the CDR3 is 13 residues. V was cut by 1 base and J by 10 bases, with 13 bases left in between. Per germline, CDR1 MNHEY and CDR2 SVGAGI. CDR3 sequence: CASSYFSTTSAFF. The CDR3 DNA sequence: TGTGCCAGCAGTTACTTTTCTACCACCTCAGCTTTCTTT.

The rearrangement links TRBV5-4 to TRBJ1-2; no firm D call. CDR1 is SGHNT and CDR2 is YYREEE in the germline V gene (reference sequence). The CDR3 is 15 amino acids. V lost 1 base to trimming and J lost 10 bases, with 20 bases between them. The CDR3: CASSLLEGLVRVYTF. CDR3 DNA: TGTGCCAGCAGCTTGTTGGAGGGTTTAGTTCGGGTCTACACCTTC.

The V and J genes are TRBV28 and TRBJ2-7, with 10 bases fitting TRBD2. The junction had 7 bases not matched to a gene; V was cut back by 6 bases and J by 5 bases. CDR3 length: 14 residues. Per germline, CDR1 MDHEN and CDR2 SYDVKM. Written as DNA, the CDR3 is TGTGCCAGCAGCTCTAGCGGGAGTTCCAACGAGCAGTACTTC. It translates to CASSSSGSSNEQYF.

This chain joins TRBV21-1 and TRBJ2-3; the table's TRBD2 call for D was not verified on the DNA. TRBV21-1 is given as a pseudogene. The CDR3 runs 16 residues. Here the CDR3 DNA reads TGTGCCAGCAGCAATTGGGGGGAAGAGAGCACAGATACGCAGTATTTT. Translation: CASSNWGEESTDTQYF.

This chain joins TRBV19 and TRBJ1-2; D ambiguous. The V end lost 7 bases, the J end lost 0 bases, and 15 bases lay between the germline ends. The CDR3 loop spans 15 amino acids. Looked up from germline, CDR1 is LNHDA and CDR2 is SQIVND (reference sequence). The CDR3 loop is CASNLDLSANYGYTF. DNA of the CDR3: TGTGCCAGTAATCTCGACCTATCTGCTAACTATGGCTACACCTTC.

This clone was seen more than once but under ten times. The chain couples TRBV7-2 to TRBJ1-1; D is undetermined. The germline V gene has CDR1 SGHTA and CDR2 FQGNSA. Trimming shortened V by 3 bases and J by 7 bases, and 12 bases separated the two germline ends. The CDR3 extends over 13 amino acids. The CDR3 DNA sequence: TGTGCCAGCAGCTTCAGAGGGTCGGGTGAAGCTTTCTTT. The encoded protein is CASSFRGSGEAFF.

The V gene is TRBV14, the J gene TRBJ2-7, with 9 positions matching TRBD1. The CDR3 has 16 residues. V shed 4 bases and J 2 bases; nucleotides not matched to a gene: 9. CDR1 SGHDN and CDR2 FVKESK come from the germline V gene. The CDR3, as DNA: TGTGCCAGCAGCCGCGGGGGAGGGACAGGGACCTACGAGCAGTACTTC. It encodes CASSRGGGTGTYEQYF. The full variable domain, with the rest looked up from reference TRBV14 and TRBJ2-7, is EAGVTQFPSHSVIEKGQTVTLRCDPISGHDNLYWYRRVMGKEIKFLLHFVKESKQDESGMPNNRFLAERTGGTYSTLKVQPAELEDSGVYFCASSRGGGTGTYEQYFGPGTRLTVT.

The V gene is TRBV5-8, the J gene TRBJ1-3; 10 positions agree with TRBD1. Germline values: CDR1 SGHTS, CDR2 YDEGEE. J lost 0 bases, V lost 7 bases, and 10 bases had no gene match. This CDR3 has 17 residues. The CDR3 DNA reads as TGTGCCAGCTGGGAGGGGGACAGGGGCTCCTCTGGAAACACCATATATTTT. It encodes CASWEGDRGSSGNTIYF.

This chain links TRBV4-1 with TRBJ1-3; 7 positions agree with TRBD1. The germline gives CDR1 MGHRA, CDR2 YSYEKL. The CDR3 loop spans 18 amino acids. V trimming: 2 bases; J trimming: 0 bases; junction bases outside the gene matches: 10. The CDR3 loop reads CASSQPSKGQSSGNTIYF. CDR3 DNA sequence: TGCGCCAGCAGCCAACCTTCCAAGGGACAGTCCTCTGGAAACACCATATATTTT.

This chain uses TRBV11-2 with TRBJ1-3; TRBD1 matches at 8 bases. CDR3 size: 16 residues. The V gene end was trimmed by 5 bases and the J gene end by 0 bases; junction bases not matched to a gene: 6. Germline lookup yields CDR1 SGHAT and CDR2 FQNNGV. The CDR3: CASSPRQGSSGNTIYF. The CDR3 coding sequence is TGTGCCAGCAGCCCAAGACAGGGGAGCTCTGGAAACACCATATATTTT.

The J gene is TRBJ2-7, the V gene TRBV4-3, with TRBD1 matching 7 bases. Germline-derived CDR1 and CDR2 are LGHNA and YSLEER. The CDR3 totals 15 residues. The V segment lost 0 bases and the J segment 0 bases; nucleotides outside the gene matches: 2. The CDR3 coding sequence is TGCGCCAGCAGCCAAGACCGGGACAGCTCCTACGAGCAGTACTTC. Translated, it gives CASSQDRDSSYEQYF.

V gene TRBV10-3 combines with J gene TRBJ2-1; 7 positions match TRBD1. The germline V gene encodes CDR1 ENHRY and CDR2 SYGVKD. There are 15 residues in the CDR3. The junction had 11 bases not matched to a gene; V was cut back by 3 bases and J by 9 bases. CDR3 coding DNA: TGTGCCATCAGTGATCAACCTAACAGGGGCGGTGAGCAGTTCTTC. Its translation is CAISDQPNRGGEQFF.

This chain uses TRBV11-2 with TRBJ2-7; 10 bases are a match to TRBD1. The CDR3 is 15 amino acids. Germline CDR1 SGHAT, CDR2 FQNNGV. Trimming at V came to 2 bases and at J to 6 bases, leaving 7 bases not matched to a gene. CDR3 sequence reads: CASSLKGTGAIEQYF. CDR3 nucleotides: TGTGCCAGCAGCTTAAAAGGGACAGGGGCGATCGAGCAGTACTTC.

The chain carries TRBV6-5 and TRBJ1-5; unclear D gene. Trimming took off 7 bases at V and 0 bases at J, with 4 bases between the two ends. Germline assignment: CDR1 MNHEY and CDR2 SVGAGI. This CDR3 is 12 amino acids long. This chain's CDR3 is CASMVSNQPQHF. CDR3 in DNA: TGTGCCAGCATGGTTAGCAATCAGCCCCAGCATTTT.

The CDR3 nucleotides are TGTGCCAGTAGTGTTACAGGGAGCGGCTACACCTTC. Its translation is CASSVTGSGYTF. This chain joins TRBV19 and TRBJ1-2; a weak D match, TRBD1 (6 bases). Trimming removed 5 bases at V and 8 bases at J, with 12 bases between. The CDR3 is made up of 12 amino acids. Per germline, CDR1 LNHDA and CDR2 SQIVND (reference sequence).

This clone occurred once. The chain employs TRBV9 and TRBJ1-3; D remains ambiguous. V was cut by 3 bases and J by 6 bases, with 7 bases left in between. CDR1 SGDLS and CDR2 YYNGEE come from the germline V gene. The CDR3 loop spans 12 amino acids. The CDR3 sequence is CASSARTNTIYF. The CDR3 DNA sequence: TGTGCCAGCAGCGCTCGAACAAACACCATATATTTT. Variable domain in full (rest from reference TRBV9 and TRBJ1-3): DSGVTQTPKHLITATGQRVTLRCSPRSGDLSVYWYQQSLDQGLQFLIQYYNGEERAKGNILERFSAQQFPDLHSELNLSSLELGDSALYFCASSARTNTIYFGEGSWLTVV.

This sequence joins TRBV27 and TRBJ2-5; 7 bases align to TRBD2. V lost 3 bases to trimming and J lost 5 bases; unmatched junction nucleotides: 9. Germline V gives CDR1 MNHEY, CDR2 SMNVEV (reference sequence). The CDR3 contains 15 residues. For the CDR3, the DNA is TGTGCCAGCAGTTTCACCAGCGGGGCTTGGGAGACCCAGTACTTC. As protein: CASSFTSGAWETQYF.

The gene calls are TRBV18 and TRBJ1-4; D unresolved. This CDR3 comprises 16 residues. Per germline, CDR1 KGHSH and CDR2 LQKENI. Between the trimmed V and J ends, which lost 4 bases and 0 bases, there was a span of 12 bases. CDR3 region: CASSLYEGATNEKLFF. CDR3 coding DNA: TGTGCCAGCTCACTGTACGAGGGTGCAACTAATGAAAAACTGTTTTTT. The whole variable domain, remainder taken from reference TRBV18 and TRBJ1-4, is NAGVMQNPRHLVRRRGQEARLRCSPMKGHSHVYWYRQLPEEGLKFMVYLQKENIIDESGMPKERFSAEFPKEGPSILRIQQVVRGDSAAYFCASSLYEGATNEKLFFGSGTQLSVL.

CDR3 region: CASSPPGGYNSPLHF. The DNA for the CDR3 is TGTGCCAGCAGCCCTCCAGGGGGCTATAATTCACCCCTCCACTTT. The rearrangement joins TRBV5-6 to TRBJ1-6, with 7 nucleotides matching TRBD1. This CDR3 contains 15 residues. Losses at the gene ends were 4 bases for V and 3 bases for J; bases not matched to a gene: 4. CDR1 SGHDT and CDR2 YYEEEE come from the germline V gene.

This clone was observed a single time. This sequence joins TRBV5-1 and TRBJ2-2; D is possibly TRBD1 or TRBD2 (5 bases each). From germline, CDR1 is SGHRS and CDR2 YFSETQ. The V end was cut by 6 bases, the J end by 2 bases, with 14 bases between. The CDR3 runs to 15 residues. Here the CDR3 reads CASTRGVHNTGELFF. The CDR3 nucleotides read TGCGCCAGCACGCGAGGGGTGCACAACACCGGGGAGCTGTTTTTT.

The chain couples TRBV27 to TRBJ2-5; 10 bases map to TRBD1. V dropped 5 bases and J dropped 5; count of bases not matched to a gene: 2. Germline V gene data show CDR1 as MNHEY and CDR2 as SMNVEV (reference sequence). The CDR3 contains 13 residues. DNA of the CDR3: TGTGCCAGCAGTACGACAGGGGGCGAGACCCAGTACTTC. Translating gives CASSTTGGETQYF.

The chain combines TRBV7-9 with TRBJ1-5; unclear D gene. The ends were cut back, 1 base at V and 0 bases at J, with 7 bases in the middle. This CDR3 is built from 15 residues. Germline-derived CDR1 and CDR2 are SEHNR and FQNEAQ (reference sequence). The CDR3 DNA sequence: TGTGCCAGCAGCTTAGGAGGGTATAGCAATCAGCCCCAGCATTTT. It encodes CASSLGGYSNQPQHF. The full variable domain, completed using reference TRBV7-9 and TRBJ1-5, is DTGVSQNPRHKITKRGQNVTFRCDPISEHNRLYWYRQTLGQGPEFLTYFQNEAQLEKSRLLSDRFSAERPKGSFSTLEIQRTEQGDSAMYLCASSLGGYSNQPQHFGDGTRLSIL.